The sequence of this T cell receptor beta chain was determined in a study of blood T cell repertoires in COVID-19. Study summary: The United States, Italy and Spain were the sources of the acute and convalescent COVID-19 samples. PBMCs, B-cell-depleted T cells, or T cells were the source of the cDNA or gDNA that made up the material.

As processed by the authors: It was from reference gene primer amplification that nucleated cell counts were estimated. Some clones are missing from TCRdb's copy, which holds only in-frame ones; the method was immunoSEQ multiplex PCR. The DNA was the basis for D and trimming; V, J and clone size are from that table. The table lists about 180,000 clones, approximately 90% of them singletons. This CDR3 is 17 amino acids long. V dropped 0 bases and J dropped 5; count of bases not matched to a gene: 5. Germline V CDR1 and CDR2: SGHNT, YENEEA. The receptor was isolated from a woman aged 25 to 39 with active or convalescent COVID-19. Sequencing was performed on peripheral blood. This chain links TRBV11-3 with TRBJ2-2, with 11 bases matching TRBD2. In DNA, the CDR3 is TGTGCCAGCAGCTTAGATCTTCTAGCGGGGGGTACCGGGGAGCTGTTTTTT. Residues: CASSLDLLAGGTGELFF.